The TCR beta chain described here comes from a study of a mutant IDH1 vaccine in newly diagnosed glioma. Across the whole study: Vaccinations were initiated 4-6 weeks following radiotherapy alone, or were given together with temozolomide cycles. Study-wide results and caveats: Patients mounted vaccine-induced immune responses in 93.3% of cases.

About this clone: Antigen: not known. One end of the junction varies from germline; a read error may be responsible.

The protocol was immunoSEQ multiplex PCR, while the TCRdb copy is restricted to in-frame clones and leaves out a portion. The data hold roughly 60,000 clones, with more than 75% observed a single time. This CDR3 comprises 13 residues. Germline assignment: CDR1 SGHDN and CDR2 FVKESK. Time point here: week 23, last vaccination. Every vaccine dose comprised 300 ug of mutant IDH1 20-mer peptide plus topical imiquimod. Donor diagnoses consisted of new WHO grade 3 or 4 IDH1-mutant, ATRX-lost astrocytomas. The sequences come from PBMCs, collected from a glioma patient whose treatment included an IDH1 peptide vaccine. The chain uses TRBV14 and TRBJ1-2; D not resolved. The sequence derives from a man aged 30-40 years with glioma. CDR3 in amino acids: CASSQGSRNGDTF. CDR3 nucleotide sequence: TGTGCCAGCAGCCAAGGGAGCAGAAATGGCGACACCTTC.